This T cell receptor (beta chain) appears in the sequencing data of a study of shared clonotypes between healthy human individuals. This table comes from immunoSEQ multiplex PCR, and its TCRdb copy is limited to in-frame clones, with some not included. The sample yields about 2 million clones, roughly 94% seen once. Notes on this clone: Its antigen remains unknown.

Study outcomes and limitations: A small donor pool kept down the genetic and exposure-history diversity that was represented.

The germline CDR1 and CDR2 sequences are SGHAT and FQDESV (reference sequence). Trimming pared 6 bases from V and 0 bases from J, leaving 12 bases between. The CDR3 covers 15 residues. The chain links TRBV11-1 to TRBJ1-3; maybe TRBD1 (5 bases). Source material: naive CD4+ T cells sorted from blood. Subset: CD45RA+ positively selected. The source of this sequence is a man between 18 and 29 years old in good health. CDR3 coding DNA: TGTGCCAGCAGGGAGGACACCTACTCTGGAAACACCATATATTTT. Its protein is CASREDTYSGNTIYF.